The 20 T cell receptor beta chains below all came from one sample that was sequenced in a study of T cells after yellow fever vaccination. TCRdb re-analysed the 5' RACE reads in MiXCR, keeping a single row per CDR3 protein. The table shows about 5,800 distinct CDR3 sequences, with under 8.5% occurring only once. Here the sequenced sample was PBMCs, either bulk or a sorted T-cell subset (CD4+, CD8+, memory, or dextramer-sorted; not recorded which), taken roughly 14 days after the first yellow fever vaccination. Receptor source: a man younger than 35 who received the YFV17D yellow fever vaccine.

The table lists this clonotype with many counts. The chain employs TRBV20-1 and TRBJ1-4; TRBD1 matches at 7 bases. Unmatched junction bases numbered 15, after V lost 2 bases and J lost 3 bases. The CDR3 runs 18 residues. Germline V gene lookup returns CDR1 DFQATT and CDR2 SNEGSKA (reference sequence). The CDR3 protein is CSARKDRVGSRANEKLFF. As DNA, the CDR3 is TGCAGTGCTAGAAAAGACAGGGTCGGTTCGAGGGCTAATGAAAAACTGTTTTTT.

This clonotype has a count of ten or more. This chain uses TRBV7-9 with TRBJ2-5, with 10 bases lining up with TRBD1. Germline CDR1 and CDR2: SEHNR and FQNEAQ (reference sequence). The length of the CDR3 is 13 residues. J gave up 5 bases and V 5 bases, and 2 bases lay outside the gene matches. The CDR3 nucleotides are TGTGCCAGCAGCGTGGGACAGGGGGAGACCCAGTACTTC. It yields the protein CASSVGQGETQYF.

This clonotype was seen many times. This chain connects TRBV5-6 to TRBJ1-5; D not resolved. CDR1 is SGHDT, CDR2 YYEEEE, per germline. V was pared by 0 bases and J by 6 bases, with 4 bases between. The CDR3 is 12 amino acids. The CDR3 loop reads CASSLGAQPQHF. In DNA form, the CDR3 reads TGTGCCAGCAGCTTGGGGGCTCAGCCCCAGCATTTT.

There are many counts of this clonotype. V and J are TRBV6-2 or TRBV6-3 and TRBJ1-1; D ambiguous. The V end was cut by 0 bases, the J end by 0 bases, with 8 bases between. The CDR3 spans 15 residues. Germline V gene lookup returns CDR1 MNHEY and CDR2 SVGEGT. The CDR3 sequence: CASSYSRWMNTEAFF. CDR3 DNA sequence: TGTGCCAGCAGTTACTCAAGATGGATGAACACTGAAGCTTTCTTT.

This clonotype was picked up many times. This chain connects TRBV6-1 to TRBJ2-1; 10 nucleotides line up with TRBD1. The V segment lost 10 bases and the J segment 3 bases; nucleotides outside the gene matches: 3. CDR1 and CDR2 from the germline V gene are MNHNS and SASEGT. The CDR3 consists of 13 residues. CDR3 bases: TGTGCCACGCGGGACAGGGGCTACAATGAGCAGTTCTTC. The encoded protein is CATRDRGYNEQFF.

This clonotype has a count of ten or more. The CDR3 spells CSLRDWSSYNEQFF. Here the CDR3 DNA reads TGCAGCCTAAGGGACTGGAGCTCCTACAATGAGCAGTTCTTC. V usage is TRBV29-1 and J usage is TRBJ2-1, with a tentative D call TRBD2 (6 bases). From germline, CDR1 is SQVTM and CDR2 ANQGSEA. V was clipped by 8 bases and J by 0 bases, with 14 bases between them. The CDR3 totals 14 residues.

This clonotype appeared many times. The chain couples TRBV20-1 to TRBJ2-7; D not resolved. The CDR3 is 14 residues long. Germline-derived CDR1 and CDR2 are DFQATT and SNEGSKA (reference sequence). Trimming pared 5 bases from V and 3 bases from J, leaving 17 bases between. The CDR3 spells CSAAWSRHNYEQYF. As DNA, the CDR3 is TGCAGTGCTGCCTGGAGCAGGCATAACTACGAGCAGTACTTC.

This clonotype has ten or more counts. This chain connects TRBV27 to TRBJ1-2, with D tentatively TRBD1 (5 bases). Germline V gene data show CDR1 as MNHEY and CDR2 as SMNVEV (reference sequence). CDR3 length equals 13 residues. V lost 1 base, J lost 3 bases, and 6 bases lay in between. The chain's CDR3 is CASSLFRDYGYTF. The CDR3 nucleotides are TGTGCCAGCAGTTTATTCAGGGACTATGGCTACACCTTC.

The table lists this clonotype with many counts. J is TRBJ1-3 and V is TRBV4-3; no clear D gene. CDR3 length: 15 residues. The germline V gene encodes CDR1 LGHNA and CDR2 YSLEER. The V gene lost 0 bases and the J gene lost 3 bases, with 9 bases spanning the gap. In nucleotides, the CDR3 is TGCGCCAGCAGCCAAGAGTGGCATTATGGAAACACCATATATTTT. Protein sequence: CASSQEWHYGNTIYF.

This clonotype was observed many times. The gene calls are TRBV29-1 and TRBJ2-7; D may be TRBD1 (6 bases). Germline CDR1 and CDR2: SQVTM and ANQGSEA. V dropped 4 bases and J dropped 0 bases, with 16 bases sitting between them. The CDR3 extends over 15 amino acids. For the CDR3, the DNA is TGCAGCGTTGGGAGCCCCGGGACAAACTCCTACGAGCAGTACTTC. This gives the protein CSVGSPGTNSYEQYF.

This chain joins TRBV20-1 and TRBJ2-4, with 7 bases matching TRBD2. Trimming at V came to 5 bases and at J to 9 bases, leaving 16 bases not matched to a gene. CDR3 size: 15 residues. In germline, CDR1 is DFQATT, CDR2 SNEGSKA (reference sequence). The CDR3 DNA sequence: TGCAGTGCTCGGAGCCTCAGGGAGGGGAGTGGCATTCAGTACTTC. Amino acid sequence: CSARSLREGSGIQYF.

This clonotype was counted ten times or more. The gene calls are TRBV23-1 and TRBJ1-6; no clear D gene. TRBV23-1 is reported as an ORF; its role is uncertain. This CDR3 spans 14 amino acids. Trimming removed 5 bases from V and 3 bases from J, with 8 bases in between. The CDR3 loop reads CASSSENYNSPLHF. CDR3 bases: TGCGCCAGCAGTTCTGAAAACTATAATTCACCCCTCCACTTT.

This clonotype was seen many times. The chain recombines TRBV29-1 with TRBJ2-4; 9 bases line up with TRBD1. The CDR3 loop spans 13 amino acids. Germline CDR1 and CDR2: SQVTM and ANQGSEA. J lost 6 bases, V lost 2 bases, and 2 bases had no gene match. CDR3 in amino acids: CSVERGQGNIQYF. The CDR3 nucleotides read TGCAGCGTTGAAAGGGGACAGGGAAACATTCAGTACTTC.

This clonotype showed up many times. The rearrangement uses TRBV15 and TRBJ2-2; 9 positions match TRBD2. The CDR3 is 17 amino acids. The germline gives CDR1 LNHNV, CDR2 YYDKDF (reference sequence). With V trimmed by 0 bases and J by 4 bases, 6 bases remained unmatched. CDR3 DNA sequence: TGTGCCACCAGCAGAGATAGACTAGCGGAGAGCACCGGGGAGCTGTTTTTT. Translation: CATSRDRLAESTGELFF.

This clonotype was seen many times. This chain links TRBV5-1 with TRBJ1-1; D uncertain. V was trimmed by 1 base and J by 7 bases, leaving 8 bases between them. Germline V gives CDR1 SGHRS, CDR2 YFSETQ. The CDR3 loop spans 12 amino acids. This chain's CDR3 is CASSLYAGEAFF. For the CDR3, the DNA is TGCGCCAGCAGCTTGTATGCAGGTGAAGCTTTCTTT.

This clonotype was found many times. CDR3 sequence: CASSLLVGGPDEKLFF. CDR3 DNA: TGTGCCAGCAGTTTATTGGTGGGGGGGCCTGATGAAAAACTGTTTTTT. The V gene is TRBV27, the J gene TRBJ1-4; tentative D call: TRBD1 (6 bases). The V and J ends lost 1 base and 6 bases respectively, with 15 bases between them. The germline V gene encodes CDR1 MNHEY and CDR2 SMNVEV (reference sequence). The CDR3 consists of 16 residues.

This clonotype was detected ten times or more. The chain recombines TRBV4-2 with TRBJ2-7; no firm D call. Germline CDR1 LGHNA, CDR2 YNFKEQ. Trimming removed 0 bases at V and 6 bases at J, with 15 bases between. The CDR3 length is 15 residues. The CDR3 bases are TGTGCCAGCAGCCAAGATATTGGGGTCCCTCGCGAGCAGTACTTC. It encodes CASSQDIGVPREQYF.

By share, this clonotype ranks as medium-sized. The chain uses TRBV12-3 or TRBV12-4 and TRBJ2-4, with D perhaps matching TRBD1 (6 bases). The CDR3 runs 13 residues. Trimming cost V 4 bases and J 12 bases, with 16 bases left between them. The CDR3 loop is CASSSGTLWDQYF. The DNA of the CDR3 is TGTGCCAGCAGTTCCGGGACACTCTGGGATCAGTACTTC.

This clonotype showed up many times. The rearrangement uses TRBV19 and TRBJ1-2, with D possibly being TRBD1 (5 bases). V gave up 2 bases and J gave up 2 bases, with 12 bases separating them. There are 15 residues in the CDR3. Germline CDR1 is LNHDA and CDR2 is SQIVND (reference sequence). As DNA, the CDR3 is TGTGCCAGTAGTATAATGGGGGTGTGGAACTATGGCTACACCTTC. Translating it yields CASSIMGVWNYGYTF.

This clonotype was seen many times. The chain recombines TRBV20-1 with TRBJ2-3; 13 nucleotides align to TRBD2. V lost 6 bases and J lost 2; bases outside the gene matches: 5. From germline, CDR1 is DFQATT and CDR2 SNEGSKA (reference sequence). This CDR3 has 15 amino acids. CDR3 sequence reads: CSAPTSGGLTDTQYF. The DNA for the CDR3 is TGCAGTGCGCCGACTAGCGGGGGGCTCACAGATACGCAGTATTTT.